What follows describes a single T cell receptor beta chain. This sample stems from a study of blood T cell repertoires in COVID-19. Profiling relied on immunoSEQ multiplex PCR, and the TCRdb table lists in-frame clones only, not all of them. The sample lists 190,000 or so clones; 81% were seen once. The TCR originated in a middle-aged man who had recovered from COVID-19. Sequenced input: PBMCs or T cells enriched from blood (not recorded which).

DNA for the CDR3: TGTGCCAGCTCACCCCGGGGACTAGCGGGGGGGAATGAGCAGTTCTTC. This encodes CASSPRGLAGGNEQFF. The genes are TRBV18 and TRBJ2-1; 16 nucleotides match TRBD2. The germline V gene encodes CDR1 KGHSH and CDR2 LQKENI. The CDR3 spans 16 residues. The V segment lost 3 bases and the J segment 7 bases; nucleotides outside the gene matches: 3.